The source of this TCR beta chain is a study of neurological immune-mediated disorders (dated by TCRdb to about 2019). Describing the broader study: Among the approximately 34 multiple sclerosis patients, relapsing-remitting MS accounted for some 30 and secondary progressive MS accounted for 3. Peripheral blood TCR-beta repertoires from patients with HTLV-I-associated myelopathy (HAM/TSP), patients with multiple sclerosis, and healthy controls were compared in the study using UMI-based sequencing. The approximately 100 TCR-beta libraries included longitudinal samples, technical triplicates and paired sorted CD4+ and CD8+ T-cell subsets alongside PBMC samples. The cohort was made up of approximately 69 subjects, consisting of about 15 HAM/TSP patients, about 34 multiple sclerosis patients and about 20 healthy controls. Points the paper makes about the study in general: Repertoires from 18 of 34 MS patients were grouped by phylogenetic analysis into a cluster of related CDR3 sequences, suggesting a possible repertoire-level signature. TCR clonal expansion was highest in HAM/TSP patients and lowest in MS patients, with MS patients falling below even healthy controls. Across subjects, expanded clones never shared an identical CDR3 amino acid sequence, which suggests that the TCR-beta repertoires in every group were private. The MS cluster was not associated with any clinical or MRI features, and the authors stated that larger cohorts are needed.

Unsorted PBMC libraries were generated from 2 million PBMCs stored in RNAlater at -80 °C until RNA extraction. Multiple sclerosis patients were enrolled in a US clinical protocol under which disease progression was evaluated by magnetic resonance imaging. Peripheral blood was subjected to Ficoll-Hypaque density gradient centrifugation to isolate PBMCs, which were then cryopreserved in liquid nitrogen. To synthesize cDNA, template-switch 5'RACE was performed with a primer carrying a 10-nucleotide random unique molecular identifier so that each TCR transcript was tagged. Each sequencing run produced over 170 million TCR-beta sequences covering 15-18 subjects. The RNeasy kit was used to extract total RNA. The KAPA Real-time Library Amplification kit was used to amplify TCR-beta VDJ regions with primers for the TCR constant region and the 5'RACE anchor. A first PCR added sample indexes and Illumina adaptors, and a second PCR then raised library yield. After Ampure bead purification, the roughly 650 bp TCR product was size-selected on a 2% E-gel SizeSelection system. Library quality was checked on a Bioanalyzer, concentration was measured with Qubit, and libraries were quantified with the Kapa Library Quantification kit before pooling. An Illumina HiSeq 2500 sequenced the libraries paired-end 2 x 150 bp. To increase sequence diversity, about 25-30% phiX was spiked into each library pool. The original methods were these. Quality-filtered reads were processed with the UMI-based MiGEC pipeline, which removed over 75% of raw TCR sequences during error correction. VDJ genes were aligned to IMGT germline references, and clonotypes were defined by unique CDR3 amino acid sequence plus V-J genes. VDJtools evaluated clonal expansion, Shannon diversity and CDR3 relatedness (CalcPairwiseDistances, ClusterSamples); CLCbio workbench built phylogenetic trees. A clone was classed as expanded if it had 8 or more unique UMIs, a cutoff based on coefficient-of-variation modelling across technical triplicates. Through fastp at Q25 and MiXCR, TCRdb rebuilt clones from the public reads, retaining in-frame beta chains. Rows are unified per CDR3 protein, each entry keeping the most common DNA and genes. These V and J calls originate from TCRdb's pipeline instead of the authors' own analysis. This sample has approximately 100,000 distinct CDR3 sequences in its table, and around 3.3% of those were observed once. The top ten clonotypes cover approximately 5.9% of the sample.

CDR1 and CDR2 are read off the germline V gene as SGHRS and YFSETQ. From cysteine to phenylalanine, the CDR3 is 15 amino acids long. The read is trimmed to its CDR3 DNA, 45 bases read in frame from base 1. The germline ends are 10 bases apart after V is trimmed by 0 bases and J by 1 base. Many counts were recorded for this clonotype. Its antigen remains unidentified. Base-call qualities are not available, and no considerably larger clone is one nucleotide away. The TCR sequence derives from a woman aged 18-29 years with multiple sclerosis. The sequencing sample was made of PBMCs. The rearrangement combines TRBV5-1 with TRBJ1-1; the D gene is possibly TRBD1, with 5 bases matching. The nucleotides are TGCGCCAGCAGCTTGGCCGTAGGGGCGAACACTGAAGCTTTCTTT. It specifies CASSLAVGANTEAFF.